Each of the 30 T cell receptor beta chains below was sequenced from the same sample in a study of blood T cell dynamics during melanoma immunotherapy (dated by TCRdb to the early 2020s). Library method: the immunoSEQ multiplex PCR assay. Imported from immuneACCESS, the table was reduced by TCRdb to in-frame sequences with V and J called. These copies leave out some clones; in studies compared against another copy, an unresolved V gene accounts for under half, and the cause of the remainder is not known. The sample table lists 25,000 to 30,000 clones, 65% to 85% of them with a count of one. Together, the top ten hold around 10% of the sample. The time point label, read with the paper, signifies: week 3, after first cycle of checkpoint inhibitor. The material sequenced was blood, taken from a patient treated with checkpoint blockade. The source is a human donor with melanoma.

As DNA, the CDR3 is TGTGCCAGCAGCTTAGAAGGAGGGGGTGAAGCTTTCTTT. It yields the protein CASSLEGGGEAFF. The chain joins TRBV7-2 to TRBJ1-1; tentative D call: TRBD1 (6 bases). There are 13 residues in the CDR3. CDR1 and CDR2 from the germline V gene are SGHTA and FQGNSA. With 1 base removed from V and 7 bases from J, the gap between germline ends came to 10 bases.

The CDR3 here is CASSRPVAGGDNEQFF. The CDR3 DNA is TGTGCCAGCAGCCGCCCCGTAGCGGGAGGAGACAATGAGCAGTTCTTC. This chain links TRBV6-6 with TRBJ2-1; 10 positions agree with TRBD2. The CDR3 runs 16 residues. Germline loops: CDR1 MNHNY, CDR2 SVGAGI (reference sequence). After removal of 6 bases from V and 5 bases from J, the junction contained 10 bases not matched to a gene.

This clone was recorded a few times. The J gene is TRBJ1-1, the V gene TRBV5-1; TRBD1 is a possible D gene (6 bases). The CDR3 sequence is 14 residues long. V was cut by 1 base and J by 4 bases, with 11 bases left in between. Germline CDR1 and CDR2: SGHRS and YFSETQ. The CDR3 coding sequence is TGCGCCAGCAGCTTGTTCGGGGGCGGCACTGAAGCTTTCTTT. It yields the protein CASSLFGGGTEAFF. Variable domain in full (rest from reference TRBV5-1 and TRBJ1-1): KAGVTQTPRYLIKTRGQQVTLSCSPISGHRSVSWYQQTPGQGLQFLFEYFSETQRNKGNFPGRFSGRQFSNSRSEMNVSTLELGDSALYLCASSLFGGGTEAFFGQGTRLTVV.

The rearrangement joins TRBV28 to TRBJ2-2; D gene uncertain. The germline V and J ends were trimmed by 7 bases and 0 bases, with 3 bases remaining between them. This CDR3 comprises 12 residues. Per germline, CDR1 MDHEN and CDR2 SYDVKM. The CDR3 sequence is CASNTNTGELFF. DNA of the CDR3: TGTGCCAGCAATACGAACACCGGGGAGCTGTTTTTT.

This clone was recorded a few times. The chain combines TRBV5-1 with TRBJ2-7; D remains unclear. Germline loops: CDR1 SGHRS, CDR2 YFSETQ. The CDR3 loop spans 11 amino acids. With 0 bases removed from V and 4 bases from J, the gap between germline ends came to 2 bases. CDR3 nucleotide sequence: TGCGCCAGCAGCTTGGAATACGAGCAGTACTTC. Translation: CASSLEYEQYF.

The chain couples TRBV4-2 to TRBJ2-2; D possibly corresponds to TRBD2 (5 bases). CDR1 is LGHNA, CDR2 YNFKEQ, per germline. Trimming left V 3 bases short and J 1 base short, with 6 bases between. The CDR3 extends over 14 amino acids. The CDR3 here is CASSQGENTGELFF. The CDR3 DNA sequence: TGTGCCAGCAGCCAGGGAGAGAACACCGGGGAGCTGTTTTTT.

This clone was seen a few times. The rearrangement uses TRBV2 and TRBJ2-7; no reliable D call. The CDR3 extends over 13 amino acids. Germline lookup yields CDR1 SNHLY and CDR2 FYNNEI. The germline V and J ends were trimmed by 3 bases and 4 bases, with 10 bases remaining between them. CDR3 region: CASSDVFQYEQYF. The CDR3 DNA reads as TGTGCCAGCAGTGACGTGTTCCAGTACGAGCAGTACTTC. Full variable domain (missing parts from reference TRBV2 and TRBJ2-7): EPEVTQTPSHQVTQMGQEVILRCVPISNHLYFYWYRQILGQKVEFLVSFYNNEISEKSEIFDDQFSVERPDGSNFTLKIRSTKLEDSAMYFCASSDVFQYEQYFGPGTRLTVT.

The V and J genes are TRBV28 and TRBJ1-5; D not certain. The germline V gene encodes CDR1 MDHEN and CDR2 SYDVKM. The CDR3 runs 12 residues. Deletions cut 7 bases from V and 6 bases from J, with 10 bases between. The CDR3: CASTVAPQPQHF. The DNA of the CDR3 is TGTGCCAGCACCGTGGCCCCTCAGCCCCAGCATTTT.

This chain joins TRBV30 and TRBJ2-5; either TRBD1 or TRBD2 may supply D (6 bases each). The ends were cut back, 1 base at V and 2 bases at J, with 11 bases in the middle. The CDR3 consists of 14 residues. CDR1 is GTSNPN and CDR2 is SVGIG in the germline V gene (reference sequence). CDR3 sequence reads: CAWSGGALQETQYF. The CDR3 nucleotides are TGTGCCTGGAGTGGGGGGGCCCTACAAGAGACCCAGTACTTC.

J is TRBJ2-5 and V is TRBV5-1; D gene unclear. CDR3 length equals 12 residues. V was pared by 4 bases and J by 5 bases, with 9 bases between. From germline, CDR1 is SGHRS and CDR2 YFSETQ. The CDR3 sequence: CASSPKAETQYF. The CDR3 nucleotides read TGCGCCAGCAGCCCAAAGGCGGAGACCCAGTACTTC.

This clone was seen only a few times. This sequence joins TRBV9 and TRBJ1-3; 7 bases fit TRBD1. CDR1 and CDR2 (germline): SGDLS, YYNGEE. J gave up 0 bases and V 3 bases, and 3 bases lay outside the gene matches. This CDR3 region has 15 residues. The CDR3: CASSEGQNSGNTIYF. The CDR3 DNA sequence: TGTGCCAGCAGCGAGGGACAGAACTCTGGAAACACCATATATTTT. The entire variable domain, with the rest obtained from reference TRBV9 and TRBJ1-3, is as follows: DSGVTQTPKHLITATGQRVTLRCSPRSGDLSVYWYQQSLDQGLQFLIQYYNGEERAKGNILERFSAQQFPDLHSELNLSSLELGDSALYFCASSEGQNSGNTIYFGEGSWLTVV.

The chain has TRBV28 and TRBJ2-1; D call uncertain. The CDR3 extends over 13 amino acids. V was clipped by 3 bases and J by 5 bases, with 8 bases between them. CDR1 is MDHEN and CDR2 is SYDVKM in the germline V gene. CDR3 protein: CASSFRLDNEQFF. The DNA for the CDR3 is TGTGCCAGCAGTTTCCGCCTAGACAATGAGCAGTTCTTC. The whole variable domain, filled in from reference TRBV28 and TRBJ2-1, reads DVKVTQSSRYLVKRTGEKVFLECVQDMDHENMFWYRQDPGLGLRLIYFSYDVKMKEKGDIPEGYSVSREKKERFSLILESASTNQTSMYLCASSFRLDNEQFFGPGTRLTVL.

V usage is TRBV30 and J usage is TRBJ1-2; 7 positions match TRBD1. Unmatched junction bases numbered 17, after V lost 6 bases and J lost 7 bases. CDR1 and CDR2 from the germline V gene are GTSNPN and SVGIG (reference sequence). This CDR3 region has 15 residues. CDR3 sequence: CACYRDRSTIGGYTF. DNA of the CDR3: TGTGCCTGCTACCGGGACAGATCAACTATTGGTGGCTACACCTTC.

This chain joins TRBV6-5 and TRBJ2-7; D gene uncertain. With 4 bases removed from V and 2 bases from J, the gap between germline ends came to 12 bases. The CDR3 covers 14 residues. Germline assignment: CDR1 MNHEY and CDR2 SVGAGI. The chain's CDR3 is CASSLTYATYEQYF. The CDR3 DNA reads TGTGCCAGCAGTTTGACTTACGCGACCTACGAGCAGTACTTC.

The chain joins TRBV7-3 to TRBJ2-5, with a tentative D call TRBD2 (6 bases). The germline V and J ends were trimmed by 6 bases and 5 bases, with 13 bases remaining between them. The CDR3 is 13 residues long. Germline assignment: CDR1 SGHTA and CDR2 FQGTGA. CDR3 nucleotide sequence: TGTGCCAGCAGTTTTACTAGCTACGAGACCCAGTACTTC. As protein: CASSFTSYETQYF.

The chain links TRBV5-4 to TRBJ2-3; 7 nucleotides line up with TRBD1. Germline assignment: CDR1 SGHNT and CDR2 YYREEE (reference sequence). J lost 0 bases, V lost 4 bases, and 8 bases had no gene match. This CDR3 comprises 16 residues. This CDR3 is CASSISPGQSTDTQYF. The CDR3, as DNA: TGTGCCAGCAGCATTTCACCGGGACAGAGCACAGATACGCAGTATTTT.

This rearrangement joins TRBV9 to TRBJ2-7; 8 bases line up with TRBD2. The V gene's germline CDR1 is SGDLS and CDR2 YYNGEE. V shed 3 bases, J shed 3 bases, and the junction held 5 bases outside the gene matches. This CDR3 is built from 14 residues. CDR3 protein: CASSEGLGSYEQYF. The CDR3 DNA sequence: TGTGCCAGCAGCGAGGGACTAGGCAGCTACGAGCAGTACTTC. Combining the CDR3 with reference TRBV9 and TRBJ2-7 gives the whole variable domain DSGVTQTPKHLITATGQRVTLRCSPRSGDLSVYWYQQSLDQGLQFLIQYYNGEERAKGNILERFSAQQFPDLHSELNLSSLELGDSALYFCASSEGLGSYEQYFGPGTRLTVT.

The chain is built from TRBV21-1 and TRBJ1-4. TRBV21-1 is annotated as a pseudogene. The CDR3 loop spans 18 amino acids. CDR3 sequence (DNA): TGTGCCAGCAGCTCCCCCGGGGAGGGAGACGAACCTAATGAAAAACTGTTTTTT. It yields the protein CASSSPGEGDEPNEKLFF.

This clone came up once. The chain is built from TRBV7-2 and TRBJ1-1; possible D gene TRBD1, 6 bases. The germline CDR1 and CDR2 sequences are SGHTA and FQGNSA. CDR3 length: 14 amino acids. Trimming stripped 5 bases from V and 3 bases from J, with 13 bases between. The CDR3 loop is CASSRQAGDTEAFF. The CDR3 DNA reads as TGTGCCAGCAGCCGACAGGCGGGGGACACTGAAGCTTTCTTT.

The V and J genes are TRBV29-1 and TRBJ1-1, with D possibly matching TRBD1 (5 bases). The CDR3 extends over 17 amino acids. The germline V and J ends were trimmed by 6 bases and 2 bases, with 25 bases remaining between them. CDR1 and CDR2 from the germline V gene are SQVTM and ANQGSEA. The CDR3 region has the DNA TGCAGCGTCCAACGCGGGCAGGGTAGGGGTATAAACACTGAAGCTTTCTTT. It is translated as CSVQRGQGRGINTEAFF.

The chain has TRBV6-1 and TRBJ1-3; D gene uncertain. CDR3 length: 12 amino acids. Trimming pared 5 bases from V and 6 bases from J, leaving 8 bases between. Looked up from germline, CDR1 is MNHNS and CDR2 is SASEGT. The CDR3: CASSRLENTIYF. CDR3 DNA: TGTGCCAGCAGTCGCTTGGAAAACACCATATATTTT.

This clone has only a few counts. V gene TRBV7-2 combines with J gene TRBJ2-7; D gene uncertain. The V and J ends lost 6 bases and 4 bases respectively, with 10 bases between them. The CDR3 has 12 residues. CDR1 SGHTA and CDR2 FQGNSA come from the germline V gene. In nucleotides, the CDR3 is TGTGCCAGCAGACCCGAGGAGTACGAGCAGTACTTC. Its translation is CASRPEEYEQYF. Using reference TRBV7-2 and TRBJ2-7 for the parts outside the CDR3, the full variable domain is GAGVSQSPSNKVTEKGKDVELRCDPISGHTALYWYRQSLGQGLEFLIYFQGNSAPDKSGLPSDRFSAERTGGSVSTLTIQRTQQEDSAVYLCASRPEEYEQYFGPGTRLTVT.

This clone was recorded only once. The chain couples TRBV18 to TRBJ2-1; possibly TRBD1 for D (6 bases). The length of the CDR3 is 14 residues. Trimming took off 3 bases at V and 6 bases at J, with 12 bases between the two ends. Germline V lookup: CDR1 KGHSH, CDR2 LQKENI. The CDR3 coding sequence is TGTGCCAGCTCACCTACCATGGACAGCAATGAGCAGTTCTTC. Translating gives CASSPTMDSNEQFF.

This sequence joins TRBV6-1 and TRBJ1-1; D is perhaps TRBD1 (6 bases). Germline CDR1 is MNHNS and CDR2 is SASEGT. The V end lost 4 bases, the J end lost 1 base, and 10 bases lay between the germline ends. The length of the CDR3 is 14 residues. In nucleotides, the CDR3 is TGTGCCAGCAGTGTCGACAGGAGGAACACTGAAGCTTTCTTT. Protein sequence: CASSVDRRNTEAFF.

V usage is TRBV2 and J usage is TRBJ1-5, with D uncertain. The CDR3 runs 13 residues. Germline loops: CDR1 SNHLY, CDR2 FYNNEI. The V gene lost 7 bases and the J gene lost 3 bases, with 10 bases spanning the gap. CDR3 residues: CASTSSNNQPQHF. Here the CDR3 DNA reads TGTGCCAGCACCAGCAGTAACAATCAGCCCCAGCATTTT. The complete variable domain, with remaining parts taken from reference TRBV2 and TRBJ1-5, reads EPEVTQTPSHQVTQMGQEVILRCVPISNHLYFYWYRQILGQKVEFLVSFYNNEISEKSEIFDDQFSVERPDGSNFTLKIRSTKLEDSAMYFCASTSSNNQPQHFGDGTRLSIL.

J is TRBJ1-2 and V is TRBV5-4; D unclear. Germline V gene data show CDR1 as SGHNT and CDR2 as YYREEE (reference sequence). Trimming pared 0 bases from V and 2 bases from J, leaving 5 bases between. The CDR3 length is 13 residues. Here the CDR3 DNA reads TGTGCCAGCAGCTTGGAAGGGAACTATGGCTACACCTTC. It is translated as CASSLEGNYGYTF. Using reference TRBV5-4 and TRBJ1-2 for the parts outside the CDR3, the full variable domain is ETGVTQSPTHLIKTRGQQVTLRCSSQSGHNTVSWYQQALGQGPQFIFQYYREEENGRGNFPPRFSGLQFPNYSSELNVNALELDDSALYLCASSLEGNYGYTFGSGTRLTVV.

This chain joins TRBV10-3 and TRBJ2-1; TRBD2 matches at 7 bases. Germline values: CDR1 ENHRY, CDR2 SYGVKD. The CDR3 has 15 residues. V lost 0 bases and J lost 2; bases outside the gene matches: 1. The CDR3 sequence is CAISESGRAYNEQFF. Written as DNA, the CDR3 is TGTGCCATCAGTGAGTCAGGGAGGGCCTACAATGAGCAGTTCTTC.

CDR3 bases: TGCAGCGTTGACTTCGGGGGGGCCGGCGGGGAGCTGTTTTTT. It codes for CSVDFGGAGGELFF. The genes are TRBV29-1 and TRBJ2-2, with 8 nucleotides matching TRBD2. In germline, CDR1 is SQVTM, CDR2 ANQGSEA. This CDR3 has 14 amino acids. The J segment lost 7 bases and the V segment lost 3 bases, leaving 7 bases of the junction unmatched.

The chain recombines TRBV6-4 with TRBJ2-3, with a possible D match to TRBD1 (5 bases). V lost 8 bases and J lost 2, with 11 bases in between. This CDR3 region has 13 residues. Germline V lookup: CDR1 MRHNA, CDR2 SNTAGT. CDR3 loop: CASGAGHTDTQYF. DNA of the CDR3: TGTGCCAGCGGGGCAGGCCACACAGATACGCAGTATTTT.

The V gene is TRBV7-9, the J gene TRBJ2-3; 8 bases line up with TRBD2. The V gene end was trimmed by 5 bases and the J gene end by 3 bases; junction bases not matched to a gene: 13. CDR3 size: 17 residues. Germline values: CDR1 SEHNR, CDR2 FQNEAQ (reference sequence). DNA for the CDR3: TGTGCCAGCAGCGCGTCCAGGAGCGGGAGAAGGACAGATACGCAGTATTTT. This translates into CASSASRSGRRTDTQYF.